Below, 31 T cell receptor beta chains from the same sample are listed, as sequenced in a study of metastatic and nonmetastatic thyroid tumors. TCRdb re-called clones via MiXCR from the PCR reads. The sample includes about 15,000 clones, roughly 21% of them seen just once. None of the patients had undergone any treatment ahead of thyroid surgery. The sample consisted of adjacent normal tissue. The receptors stem from a female donor with papillary thyroid cancer or a benign thyroid nodule (not recorded which). Some clones in this sample may be carry-over from other donors' samples.

This clone has ten or more counts. The rearrangement links TRBV4-1 to TRBJ2-7, with 9 bases lining up with TRBD1. The V gene end was trimmed by 6 bases and the J gene end by 2 bases; junction bases not matched to a gene: 11. CDR3 length: 16 residues. Germline V gene lookup returns CDR1 MGHRA and CDR2 YSYEKL. CDR3 coding DNA: TGCGCCAGCAGTCAACAGTTAGGGACAGGGCCCTACGAGCAGTACTTC. Protein product: CASSQQLGTGPYEQYF.

This clone was observed at least ten times. This sequence may be a read error, since a much larger clone differs from it by one base. The V and J genes are TRBV28 and TRBJ2-2, with D hard to call. With 2 bases removed from V and 4 bases from J, the gap between germline ends came to 5 bases. The CDR3 is made up of 13 amino acids. Germline V gene lookup returns CDR1 MDHEN and CDR2 SYDVKM. In DNA form, the CDR3 reads TGTGCCAGCAGTTTAACGAGCACCGGGGAGCTGTTTTTT. Its protein product is CASSLTSTGELFF.

This clone is medium-sized (0.01 to 0.1%) by share. V usage is TRBV6-1 and J usage is TRBJ2-7, with TRBD2 matching 7 bases. Germline V gene sequence: CDR1 MNHNS, CDR2 SASEGT. V lost 6 bases, J lost 6 bases, and 20 bases stayed unmatched. CDR3 length equals 17 residues. CDR3 loop: CASSKDVGGQGPGEQYF. Here the CDR3 DNA reads TGTGCCAGCAGCAAAGACGTGGGAGGGCAAGGGCCTGGCGAGCAGTACTTC.

This clone was counted once. The rearrangement uses TRBV7-3 and TRBJ2-1, with 8 bases aligning to TRBD2. V lost 5 bases, J lost 13 bases, and 16 bases stayed unmatched. The CDR3 extends over 15 amino acids. Germline-derived CDR1 and CDR2 are SGHTA and FQGTGA. The CDR3 nucleotides read TGTGCCAGCAGCCGTACTAGCGGCCTTGTTAATTATCAGTTCTTC. Encoded protein: CASSRTSGLVNYQFF.

The rearrangement joins TRBV20-1 to TRBJ2-5; possibly TRBD1 for D (6 bases). The CDR3 loop spans 15 amino acids. Trimming took off 6 bases at V and 5 bases at J, with 22 bases between the two ends. In germline, CDR1 is DFQATT, CDR2 SNEGSKA (reference sequence). The chain's CDR3 is CSAVTSDSGSETQYF. CDR3 DNA sequence: TGCAGTGCCGTTACCTCGGACAGTGGGTCCGAGACCCAGTACTTC.

This clone has at least ten counts. V usage is TRBV20-1 and J usage is TRBJ2-3; 7 positions agree with TRBD2. V lost 1 base and J lost 8; bases outside the gene matches: 21. Germline V lookup: CDR1 DFQATT, CDR2 SNEGSKA (reference sequence). The CDR3 spans 18 residues. CDR3 nucleotides: TGCAGTGCTAGAGGACCACCCGTGGGAGGGTACCCCGCAGGTACGCAGTATTTT. It encodes CSARGPPVGGYPAGTQYF.

This clone was seen many times. Distinct nucleotide sequences in the sample also encode this CDR3. The chain recombines TRBV9 with TRBJ2-5; D is ambiguous. Trimming shortened V by 4 bases and J by 5 bases, and 9 bases separated the two germline ends. The CDR3 is made up of 12 amino acids. CDR1 and CDR2 (germline): SGDLS, YYNGEE. The DNA of the CDR3 is TGTGCCAGCAGCCCATACGGGGAGACCCAGTACTTC. It specifies CASSPYGETQYF.

The sample holds many counts of this clone. A junction end diverges from the germline sequence, so it may reflect a read error. This chain connects TRBV4-2 to TRBJ2-2, with 8 bases that match TRBD2. Germline V gives CDR1 LGHNA, CDR2 YNFKEQ. The CDR3 has 16 amino acids. The CDR3 DNA sequence: TGTGCCAGCAAACCCCAGCGGGAGAGTAGGACCGGGGAGCTGCTTTTT. The encoded protein is CASKPQRESRTGELLF.

Ten or more counts support this clone. The gene calls are TRBV7-9 and TRBJ2-1; TRBD2 agrees at 14 bases. The CDR3 runs to 15 residues. The ends lost 5 bases at V and 8 bases at J; junction bases unmatched: 5. Germline assignment: CDR1 SEHNR and CDR2 FQNEAQ (reference sequence). The CDR3 coding sequence is TGTGCCAGCAGCATCGGGACTAGCGGGAGTGATGAGCAGTTCTTC. It is translated as CASSIGTSGSDEQFF.

This clone was counted ten times or more. CDR3 region: CASSLDRLSRFSYNEQFF. CDR3 nucleotide sequence: TGTGCCAGCAGCTTAGATAGGCTCTCTCGATTCTCCTACAATGAGCAGTTCTTC. The genes are TRBV11-1 and TRBJ2-1; D is uncertain. This CDR3 contains 18 residues. In germline, CDR1 is SGHAT, CDR2 FQDESV (reference sequence). The V end was cut by 1 base, the J end by 0 bases, with 16 bases between. Combining the CDR3 with reference TRBV11-1 and TRBJ2-1 gives the whole variable domain EAEVAQSPRYKITEKSQAVAFWCDPISGHATLYWYRQILGQGPELLVQFQDESVVDDSQLPKDRFSAERLKGVDSTLKIQPAELGDSAMYLCASSLDRLSRFSYNEQFFGPGTRLTVL.

This clone is judged medium-sized (0.01 to 0.1%). This chain joins TRBV6-1 and TRBJ1-6; D call uncertain. Germline lookup yields CDR1 MNHNS and CDR2 SASEGT. Trimming took 3 bases from V and 5 from J, leaving 14 bases between them. The CDR3 spans 16 residues. The CDR3 region has the DNA TGTGCCAGCAGTGAGTCGGCCGCCAAACATAATTCACCCCTCCACTTT. It specifies CASSESAAKHNSPLHF.

A remark on this clone: An end of the junction differs from the germline gene, which may be a read error. The V and J genes are TRBV28 and TRBJ2-3, with TRBD1 as a possible D gene (6 bases). CDR3 size: 16 residues. Germline values: CDR1 MDHEN, CDR2 SYDVKM. The CDR3 loop reads CASSPWTEEWTDTQYF. The CDR3 nucleotides read TGCGCCAGCAGTCCCTGGACAGAGGAGTGGACAGATACGCAGTATTTT.

This rearrangement joins TRBV9 to TRBJ2-5; 7 bases are shared with TRBD1. The germline CDR1 and CDR2 sequences are SGDLS and YYNGEE. The CDR3 runs 15 residues. Trimming cost V 2 bases and J 4 bases; bases outside gene matches: 8. CDR3 loop: CASSVDRASRETQYF. CDR3 in DNA: TGTGCCAGCAGCGTCGACAGGGCGAGTAGAGAGACCCAGTACTTC.

On this clone itself: Relative to the germline gene, one junction end is altered; a read error may explain this. V gene TRBV6-1 combines with J gene TRBJ2-5, with 8 bases that match TRBD2. Per the germline V gene, CDR1 is MNHNS and CDR2 is SASEGT. CDR3 size: 18 residues. The CDR3 DNA reads TGTGTCAGCAGTGAAAACGCCGCGGGGGGTGGCCTACAAGATACCAAGTACTTC. Protein: CVSSENAAGGGLQDTKYF.

This clone rates as medium-sized. This chain connects TRBV27 to TRBJ1-1; tentatively, D is TRBD1 (5 bases). Germline V gives CDR1 MNHEY, CDR2 SMNVEV (reference sequence). Trimming cost V 4 bases and J 4 bases, with 13 bases left between them. The CDR3 has 14 amino acids. CDR3 region: CASSSQGGSTEAFF. The CDR3, as DNA: TGTGCCAGCAGTTCCCAGGGAGGGAGCACTGAAGCTTTCTTT.

The V gene is TRBV20-1, the J gene TRBJ2-7; 8 bases fit TRBD1. The CDR3 sequence is 12 residues long. The V gene end was trimmed by 6 bases and the J gene end by 5 bases; junction bases not matched to a gene: 6. Germline loops: CDR1 DFQATT, CDR2 SNEGSKA (reference sequence). The CDR3 DNA reads TGCAGTGCAGACAGGGGTACCAACGAGCAGTACTTC. The encoded protein is CSADRGTNEQYF.

The chain is built from TRBV7-9 and TRBJ1-6; D unclear. The CDR3 covers 14 residues. The germline V gene encodes CDR1 SEHNR and CDR2 FQNEAQ (reference sequence). The V and J ends lost 7 bases and 7 bases respectively, with 14 bases between them. CDR3 in DNA: TGTGCCAGCACCTCGGGATTTCCCAATTCACCCCTCCACTTT. The encoded protein is CASTSGFPNSPLHF.

This clone is medium-sized (0.01 to 0.1%) in the sample. This chain uses TRBV20-1 with TRBJ1-1; 7 bases fit TRBD1. The germline gives CDR1 DFQATT, CDR2 SNEGSKA (reference sequence). CDR3 length: 12 residues. V was clipped by 6 bases and J by 1 base; unmatched bases: 2. The CDR3 loop is CSAGQANTEAFF. The CDR3 nucleotides are TGCAGTGCCGGACAGGCGAACACTGAAGCTTTCTTT.

This clone was seen more than once but under ten times. The chain recombines TRBV10-1 with TRBJ2-1; the match to TRBD2 covers 15 bases. With 0 bases clipped from V and 8 bases from J, the junction kept 2 bases outside the gene matches. The length of the CDR3 is 16 residues. The germline gives CDR1 WNHNN, CDR2 SYGVQD (reference sequence). The CDR3 is CASSESGLAGGYEQFF. CDR3 nucleotides: TGCGCCAGCAGTGAGTCGGGACTAGCGGGAGGTTATGAGCAGTTCTTC.

This clone has a handful of counts. J is TRBJ1-2 and V is TRBV12-3 or TRBV12-4; the D gene is possibly TRBD1 (5 bases). Trimming removed 3 bases at V and 5 bases at J, with 7 bases between. The CDR3 totals 12 residues. CDR3 residues: CASSLQGYGYTF. CDR3 nucleotides: TGTGCCAGCAGTTTGCAGGGATATGGCTACACCTTC.

This clone has a handful of counts. At one end the junction does not follow the germline gene, possibly because of a read error. This chain's CDR3 is CSSSPTGGGAAEAFF. The CDR3 DNA follows: TGTTCCAGCAGCCCTACGGGGGGGGGTGCCGCTGAAGCTTTCTTT. V usage is TRBV9 and J usage is TRBJ1-1; D may be TRBD1 (5 bases). Looked up from germline, CDR1 is SGDLS and CDR2 is YYNGEE. CDR3 length: 15 residues.

This chain links TRBV6-1 with TRBJ2-1; a weak D match, TRBD1 (6 bases). Trimming left V 4 bases short and J 6 bases short, with 16 bases between. Germline CDR1 and CDR2: MNHNS and SASEGT. The CDR3 has 15 amino acids. CDR3 DNA: TGTGCCAGCAGTGGGGGGCAGGGTAGAACCAATGAGCAGTTCTTC. Protein: CASSGGQGRTNEQFF.

The chain uses TRBV12-3 or TRBV12-4 and TRBJ2-5; TRBD2 aligns across 10 bases. This CDR3 is 15 amino acids long. The J segment lost 5 bases and the V segment lost 3 bases, leaving 6 bases of the junction unmatched. In DNA form, the CDR3 reads TGTGCCAGCAGTTTCCAAGCGGGAGGGGGGGAGACCCAGTACTTC. It codes for CASSFQAGGGETQYF.

This rearrangement joins TRBV20-1 to TRBJ2-1; 11 bases line up with TRBD2. CDR1 and CDR2 from the germline V gene are DFQATT and SNEGSKA (reference sequence). The CDR3 runs to 16 residues. The junction had 10 bases not matched to a gene; V was cut back by 1 base and J by 8 bases. The CDR3 here is CSARAHTSGSFDEQFF. In DNA form, the CDR3 reads TGCAGTGCTAGAGCTCATACTAGCGGGAGTTTCGATGAGCAGTTCTTC.

Details on this clone: A read error may explain this, as a much larger clone is one base away. The chain links TRBV4-1 to TRBJ2-7; 8 positions match TRBD2. Germline V gene data show CDR1 as MGHRA and CDR2 as YSYEKL. The V and J ends lost 0 bases and 8 bases, in that order; junction bases with no gene match: 9. The CDR3 covers 15 residues. The CDR3 protein is CASSQEVAGKYKQYF. The CDR3 coding sequence is TGCGCCAGCAGCCAAGAAGTAGCGGGAAAGTACAAGCAGTACTTC.

This clone is judged medium-sized (0.01 to 0.1%). The J gene is TRBJ1-4, the V gene TRBV12-3 or TRBV12-4; D is undetermined. Trimming took 7 bases from V and 7 from J, leaving 10 bases between them. The CDR3 length is 12 residues. DNA for the CDR3: TGTGCCAGCACGGACCCTGGTGAAAAACTGTTTTTT. Its protein product is CASTDPGEKLFF.

This clone has a count of ten or more. The rearrangement uses TRBV5-1 and TRBJ2-1; no clear D gene. The CDR3 is 15 amino acids. Germline CDR1 is SGHRS and CDR2 is YFSETQ. V was shortened by 0 bases and J by 4 bases, with 11 bases between the two germline ends. This CDR3 reads CASSLEPPGYNEQFF. The CDR3 DNA is TGCGCCAGCAGCTTGGAGCCACCAGGATACAATGAGCAGTTCTTC.

This clone was recorded at least ten times. This chain links TRBV10-3 with TRBJ2-1; 13 nucleotides line up with TRBD2. This CDR3 comprises 15 residues. The germline V gene encodes CDR1 ENHRY and CDR2 SYGVKD. The ends lost 11 bases at V and 6 bases at J; junction bases unmatched: 10. The CDR3 loop is CAVAETSGRSNEQFF. CDR3 bases: TGTGCCGTCGCCGAGACTAGCGGGAGGTCCAATGAGCAGTTCTTC.

A few counts support this clone. The V gene is TRBV20-1, the J gene TRBJ2-6; D unresolved. The CDR3 covers 15 residues. The V gene's germline CDR1 is DFQATT and CDR2 SNEGSKA (reference sequence). Trimming removed 0 bases at V and 1 base at J, with 7 bases between. CDR3 residues: CSARDSGSGANVLTF. In nucleotides, the CDR3 is TGCAGTGCTAGAGATTCCGGTTCTGGGGCCAACGTCCTGACTTTC.

This clone has a count of ten or more. V usage is TRBV30 and J usage is TRBJ2-5, with D possibly being TRBD1 or TRBD2 (7 bases each). The V gene lost 7 bases and the J gene lost 4 bases, with 13 bases spanning the gap. Germline loops: CDR1 GTSNPN, CDR2 SVGIG (reference sequence). The CDR3 contains 12 residues. CDR3 in amino acids: CAFRGGRETQYF. CDR3 sequence (DNA): TGTGCCTTCAGGGGGGGGCGAGAGACCCAGTACTTC. The whole variable domain, filled in from reference TRBV30 and TRBJ2-5, reads SQTIHQWPATLVQPVGSPLSLECTVEGTSNPNLYWYRQAAGRGLQLLFYSVGIGQISSEVPQNLSASRPQDRQFILSSKKLLLSDSGFYLCAFRGGRETQYFGPGTRLLVL.

This clone was seen repeatedly, ten times or more. Just one base apart from a much larger clone, this may be a read error. This CDR3 is also generated by other DNA sequences in the sample. The rearrangement links TRBV27 to TRBJ2-5; TRBD2 agrees at 13 bases. Germline V gives CDR1 MNHEY, CDR2 SMNVEV (reference sequence). There are 17 residues in the CDR3. In DNA form, the CDR3 reads TGTGCCAGCAGTTCTCCTCGCGGACTAGCGGGGGCAGAGACCCGGTACTTC. Protein sequence: CASSSPRGLAGAETRYF.